One and the same sample provided the 3 T cell receptor beta chains below, sequenced in a study of beta chain features in type 1 diabetes. Study observations and caveats: Moderate but significant shortening of TCRB CDR3s was recorded in all four CD4+ subsets from Type 1 diabetes patients.

The authors reverse transcribed all of the isolated RNA, so sequencing captured expressed TCRB transcripts. TCRdb's copy holds only in-frame clones and misses some; the assay was immunoSEQ multiplex PCR. The sample holds approximately 120,000 clones, roughly 17% seen once. These receptors' antigens are unknown. Sequenced material: central memory CD4+ T cells from blood. All receptors come from a man between 18 and 29 years old with type 1 diabetes.

The table lists this clone with many counts. The chain has TRBV23-1 and TRBJ2-5; D is possibly TRBD1 (6 bases). TRBV23-1 counts as an open reading frame of uncertain function. Trimming cost V 4 bases and J 3 bases, with 9 bases left between them. The CDR3 loop spans 13 amino acids. CDR3 residues: CASSPRTEETQYF. The CDR3 bases are TGCGCCAGCAGTCCCCGGACAGAAGAGACCCAGTACTTC.

This clone was picked up a small number of times. The chain combines TRBV13 with TRBJ1-1, with TRBD1 as a possible D gene (5 bases). V was shortened by 3 bases and J by 1 base, with 6 bases between the two germline ends. Germline V CDR1 and CDR2: PRHDT, FYEKMQ (reference sequence). CDR3 length: 13 amino acids. CDR3 sequence (DNA): TGTGCCAGCAGCTTTGACAGGAACACTGAAGCTTTCTTT. Translation gives CASSFDRNTEAFF.

V and J are TRBV7-8 and TRBJ2-7, with no clear D. Trimming removed 5 bases at V and 2 bases at J, with 16 bases between. Looked up from germline, CDR1 is SGHVS and CDR2 is FQNEAQ. CDR3 size: 15 residues. The DNA for the CDR3 is TGTGCCAGCAGCCCACGCCGCGCAGATCCCTACGAGCAGTACTTC. The encoded protein is CASSPRRADPYEQYF.